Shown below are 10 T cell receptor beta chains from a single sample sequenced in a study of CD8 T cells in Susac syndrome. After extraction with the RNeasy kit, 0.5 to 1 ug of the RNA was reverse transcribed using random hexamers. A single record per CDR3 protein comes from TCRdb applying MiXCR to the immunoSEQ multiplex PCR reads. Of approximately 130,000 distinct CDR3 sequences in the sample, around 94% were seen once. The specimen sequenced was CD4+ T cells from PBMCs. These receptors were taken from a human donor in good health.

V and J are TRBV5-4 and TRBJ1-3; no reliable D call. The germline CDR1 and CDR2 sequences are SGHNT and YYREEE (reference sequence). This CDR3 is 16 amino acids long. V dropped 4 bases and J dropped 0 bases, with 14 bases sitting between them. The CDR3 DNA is TGTGCCAGCAGCGTCAAGGGCCCGAGCTCTGGAAACACCATATATTTT. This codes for CASSVKGPSSGNTIYF.

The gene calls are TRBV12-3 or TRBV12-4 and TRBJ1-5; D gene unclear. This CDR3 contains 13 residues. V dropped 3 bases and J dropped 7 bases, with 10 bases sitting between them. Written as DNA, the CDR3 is TGTGCCAGCAGTTTGGAGGCGGGACAGCCCCAGCATTTT. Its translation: CASSLEAGQPQHF.

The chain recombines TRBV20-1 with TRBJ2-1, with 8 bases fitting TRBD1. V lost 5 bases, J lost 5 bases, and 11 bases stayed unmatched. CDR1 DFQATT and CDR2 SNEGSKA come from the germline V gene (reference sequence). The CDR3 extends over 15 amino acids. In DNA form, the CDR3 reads TGCAGTGCTGGCCAGGGGGCGCTTGGCCACAATGAGCAGTTCTTC. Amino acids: CSAGQGALGHNEQFF.

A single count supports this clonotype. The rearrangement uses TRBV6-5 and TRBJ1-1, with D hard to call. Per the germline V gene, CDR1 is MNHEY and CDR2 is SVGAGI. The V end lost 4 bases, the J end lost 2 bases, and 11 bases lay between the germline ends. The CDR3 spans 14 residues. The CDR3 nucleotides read TGTGCCAGCAGTTCCCTCGAAACTAACACTGAAGCTTTCTTT. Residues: CASSSLETNTEAFF.

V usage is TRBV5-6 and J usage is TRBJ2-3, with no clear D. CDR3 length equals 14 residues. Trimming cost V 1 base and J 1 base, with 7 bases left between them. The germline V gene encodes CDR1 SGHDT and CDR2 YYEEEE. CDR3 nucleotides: TGTGCCAGCAGCTTGAAGGGTGGCACAGATACGCAGTATTTT. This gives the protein CASSLKGGTDTQYF.

The DNA for the CDR3 is TGTGCCAGCAGCCCCAGGTCCTACGAGCAGTACTTC. The encoded protein is CASSPRSYEQYF. The genes are TRBV7-2 and TRBJ2-7; unclear D gene. The CDR3 is 12 residues long. Germline CDR1 and CDR2: SGHTA and FQGNSA. V lost 5 bases and J 1 base, leaving 6 bases between the germline ends.

This CDR3 is CSAPRISLNTEAFF. The CDR3, as DNA: TGCAGTGCCCCAAGGATTAGTTTGAACACTGAAGCTTTCTTT. V is TRBV20-1 and J is TRBJ1-1; D gene ambiguous. The CDR3 is made up of 14 amino acids. Germline-derived CDR1 and CDR2 are DFQATT and SNEGSKA (reference sequence). V was clipped by 6 bases and J by 0 bases, with 14 bases between them.

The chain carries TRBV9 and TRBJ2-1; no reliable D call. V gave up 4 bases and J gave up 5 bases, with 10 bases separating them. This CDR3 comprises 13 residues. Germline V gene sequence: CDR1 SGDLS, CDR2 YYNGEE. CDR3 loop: CASSNPGHNEQFF. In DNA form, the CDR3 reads TGTGCCAGCAGCAACCCCGGGCACAATGAGCAGTTCTTC.

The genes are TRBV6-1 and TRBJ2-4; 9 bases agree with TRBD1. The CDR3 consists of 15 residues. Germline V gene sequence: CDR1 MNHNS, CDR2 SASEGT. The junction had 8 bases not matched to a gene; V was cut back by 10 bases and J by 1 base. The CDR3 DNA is TGTGCCACTCAAACAGGGGGCGCGGCCAAAAACATTCAGTACTTC. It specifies CATQTGGAAKNIQYF.

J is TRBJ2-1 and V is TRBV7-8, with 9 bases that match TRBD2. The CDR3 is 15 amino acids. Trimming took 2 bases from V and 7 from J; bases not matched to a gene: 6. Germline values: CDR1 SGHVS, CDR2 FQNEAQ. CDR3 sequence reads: CASSLPILAGNEQFF. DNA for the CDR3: TGTGCCAGCAGCTTACCCATTCTAGCGGGGAATGAGCAGTTCTTC.